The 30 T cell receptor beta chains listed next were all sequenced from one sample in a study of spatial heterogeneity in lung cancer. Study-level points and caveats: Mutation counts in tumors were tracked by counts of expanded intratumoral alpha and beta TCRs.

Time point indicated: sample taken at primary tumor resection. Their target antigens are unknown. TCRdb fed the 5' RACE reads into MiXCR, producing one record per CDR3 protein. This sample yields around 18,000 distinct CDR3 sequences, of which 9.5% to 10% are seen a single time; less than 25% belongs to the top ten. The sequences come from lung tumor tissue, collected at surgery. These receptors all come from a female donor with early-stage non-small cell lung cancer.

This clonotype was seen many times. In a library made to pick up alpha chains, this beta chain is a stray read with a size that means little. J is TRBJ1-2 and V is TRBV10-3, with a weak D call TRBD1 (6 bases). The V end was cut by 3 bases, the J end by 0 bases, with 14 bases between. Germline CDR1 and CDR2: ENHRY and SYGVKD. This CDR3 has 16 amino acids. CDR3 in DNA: TGTGCCATCAGTGACATCCTACAGGGAGCTAACTATGGCTACACCTTC. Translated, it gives CAISDILQGANYGYTF.

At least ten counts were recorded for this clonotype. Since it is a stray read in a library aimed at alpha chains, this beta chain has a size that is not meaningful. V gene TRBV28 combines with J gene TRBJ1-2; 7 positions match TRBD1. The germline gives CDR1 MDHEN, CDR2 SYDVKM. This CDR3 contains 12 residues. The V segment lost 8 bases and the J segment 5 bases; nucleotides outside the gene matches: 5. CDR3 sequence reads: CASGDRGYGYTF. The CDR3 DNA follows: TGTGCCAGCGGGGACAGAGGATATGGCTACACCTTC.

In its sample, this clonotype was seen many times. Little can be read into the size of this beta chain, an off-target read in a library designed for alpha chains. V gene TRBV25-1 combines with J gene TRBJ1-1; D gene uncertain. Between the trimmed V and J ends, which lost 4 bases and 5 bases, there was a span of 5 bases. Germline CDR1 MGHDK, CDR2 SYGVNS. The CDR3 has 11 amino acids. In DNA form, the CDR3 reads TGTGCCAGCAGTGGTTTTACTGAAGCTTTCTTT. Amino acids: CASSGFTEAFF.

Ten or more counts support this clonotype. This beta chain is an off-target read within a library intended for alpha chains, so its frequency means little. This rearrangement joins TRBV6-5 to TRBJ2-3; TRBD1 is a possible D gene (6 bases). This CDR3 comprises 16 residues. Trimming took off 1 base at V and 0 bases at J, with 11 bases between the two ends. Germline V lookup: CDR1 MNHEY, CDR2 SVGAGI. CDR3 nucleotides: TGTGCCAGCAGTTACTTTGGTGACAGGAGCACAGATACGCAGTATTTT. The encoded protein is CASSYFGDRSTDTQYF.

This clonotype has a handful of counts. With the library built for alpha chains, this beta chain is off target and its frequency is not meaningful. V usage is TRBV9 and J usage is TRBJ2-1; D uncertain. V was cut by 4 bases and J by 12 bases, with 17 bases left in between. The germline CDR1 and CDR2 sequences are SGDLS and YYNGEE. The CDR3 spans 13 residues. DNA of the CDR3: TGTGCCAGCAGCCTCCTGATGATGGGGATGCAGTTCTTC. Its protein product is CASSLLMMGMQFF.

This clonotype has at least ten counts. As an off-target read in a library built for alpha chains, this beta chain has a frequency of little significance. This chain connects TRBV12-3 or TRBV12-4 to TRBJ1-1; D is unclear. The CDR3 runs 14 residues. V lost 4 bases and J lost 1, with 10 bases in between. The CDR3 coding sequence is TGTGCCAGCAGTTCTGGGGTAAGGAACACTGAAGCTTTCTTT. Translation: CASSSGVRNTEAFF.

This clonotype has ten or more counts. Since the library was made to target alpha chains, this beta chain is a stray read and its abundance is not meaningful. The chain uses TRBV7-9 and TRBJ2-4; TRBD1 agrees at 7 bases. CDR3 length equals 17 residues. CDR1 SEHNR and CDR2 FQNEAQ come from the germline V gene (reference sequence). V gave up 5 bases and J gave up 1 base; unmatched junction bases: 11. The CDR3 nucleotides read TGTGCCAGCAGCCCAGGGGACAGACCTGTCGCCAAAAACATTCAGTACTTC. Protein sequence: CASSPGDRPVAKNIQYF.

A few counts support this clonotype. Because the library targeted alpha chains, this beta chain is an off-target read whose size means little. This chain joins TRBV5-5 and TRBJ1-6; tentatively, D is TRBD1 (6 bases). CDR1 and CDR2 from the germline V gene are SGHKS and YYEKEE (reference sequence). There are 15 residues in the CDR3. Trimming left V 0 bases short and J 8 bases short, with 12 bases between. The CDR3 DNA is TGTGCCAGCAGCTTGGAAGGGGGACGGGATTCACCCCTCCACTTT. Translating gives CASSLEGGRDSPLHF.

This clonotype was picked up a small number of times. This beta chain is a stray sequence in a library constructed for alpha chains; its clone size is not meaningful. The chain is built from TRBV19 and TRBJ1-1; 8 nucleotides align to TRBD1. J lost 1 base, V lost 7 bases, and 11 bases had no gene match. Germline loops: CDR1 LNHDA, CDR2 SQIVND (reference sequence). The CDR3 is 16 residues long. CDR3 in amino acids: CASTPGGWRANTEAFF. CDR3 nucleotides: TGTGCCAGTACCCCAGGGGGCTGGAGGGCGAACACTGAAGCTTTCTTT.

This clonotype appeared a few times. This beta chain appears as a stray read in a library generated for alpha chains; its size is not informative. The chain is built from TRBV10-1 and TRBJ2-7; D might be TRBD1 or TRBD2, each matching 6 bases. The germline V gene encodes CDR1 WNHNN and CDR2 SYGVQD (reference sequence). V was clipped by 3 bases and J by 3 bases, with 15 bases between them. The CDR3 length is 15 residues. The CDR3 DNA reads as TGCGCCAGCAGTGAAGGACCCGGGGGCGGCTACGAGCAGTACTTC. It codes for CASSEGPGGGYEQYF.

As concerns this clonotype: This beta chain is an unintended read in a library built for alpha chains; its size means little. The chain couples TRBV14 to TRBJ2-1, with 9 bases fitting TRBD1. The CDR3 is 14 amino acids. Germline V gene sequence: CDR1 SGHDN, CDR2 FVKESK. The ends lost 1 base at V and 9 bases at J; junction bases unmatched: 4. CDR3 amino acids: CASSQATGGGEQFF. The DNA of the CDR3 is TGTGCCAGCAGCCAAGCGACAGGGGGGGGTGAGCAGTTCTTC.

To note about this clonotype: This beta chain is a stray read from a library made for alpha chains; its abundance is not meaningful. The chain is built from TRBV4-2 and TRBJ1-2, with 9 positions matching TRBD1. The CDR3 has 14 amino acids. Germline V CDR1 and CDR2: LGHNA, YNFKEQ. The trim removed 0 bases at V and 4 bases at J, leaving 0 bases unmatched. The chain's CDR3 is CASSQETGGYGYTF. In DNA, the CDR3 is TGTGCCAGCAGCCAAGAGACAGGGGGCTATGGCTACACCTTC.

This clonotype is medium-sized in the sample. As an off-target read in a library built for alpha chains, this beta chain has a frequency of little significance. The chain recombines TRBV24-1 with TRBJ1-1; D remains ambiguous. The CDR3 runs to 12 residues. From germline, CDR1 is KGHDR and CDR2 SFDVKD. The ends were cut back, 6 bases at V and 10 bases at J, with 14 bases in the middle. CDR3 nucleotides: TGTGCCACCAGTTCGAACCCCAGAGGAGCTTTCTTT. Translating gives CATSSNPRGAFF.

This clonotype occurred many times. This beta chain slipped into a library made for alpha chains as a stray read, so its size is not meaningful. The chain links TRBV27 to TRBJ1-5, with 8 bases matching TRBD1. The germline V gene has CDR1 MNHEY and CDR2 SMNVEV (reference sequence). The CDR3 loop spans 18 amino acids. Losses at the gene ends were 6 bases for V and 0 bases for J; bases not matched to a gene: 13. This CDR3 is CASSPDREIGYSNQPQHF. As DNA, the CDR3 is TGTGCCAGCAGCCCGGACAGGGAGATCGGGTATAGCAATCAGCCCCAGCATTTT.

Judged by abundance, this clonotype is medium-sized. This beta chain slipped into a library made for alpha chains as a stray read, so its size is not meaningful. The CDR3 here is CAVKTGQTSGANVLTF. CDR3 bases: TGTGCCGTTAAGACAGGACAAACCTCTGGGGCCAACGTCCTGACTTTC. V and J are TRBV6-2 or TRBV6-3 and TRBJ2-6; D may be TRBD1 (6 bases). V was clipped by 11 bases and J by 0 bases, with 17 bases between them. Per the germline V gene, CDR1 is MNHEY and CDR2 is SVGEGT. This CDR3 has 16 amino acids.

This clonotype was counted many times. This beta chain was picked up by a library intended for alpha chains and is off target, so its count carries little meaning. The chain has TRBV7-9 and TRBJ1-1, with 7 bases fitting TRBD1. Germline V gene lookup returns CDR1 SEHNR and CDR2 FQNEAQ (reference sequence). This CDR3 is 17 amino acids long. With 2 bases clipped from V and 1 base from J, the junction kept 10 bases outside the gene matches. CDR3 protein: CASSLPSRGRGNTEAFF. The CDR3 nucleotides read TGTGCCAGCAGCTTACCATCGAGGGGGCGAGGGAACACTGAAGCTTTCTTT.

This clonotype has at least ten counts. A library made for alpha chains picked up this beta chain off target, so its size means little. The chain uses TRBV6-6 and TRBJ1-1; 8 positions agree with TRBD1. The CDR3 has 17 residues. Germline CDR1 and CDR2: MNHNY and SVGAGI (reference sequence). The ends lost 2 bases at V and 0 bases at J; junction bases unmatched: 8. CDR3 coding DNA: TGTGCCAGCAGTTACACACCTACAGGGGGTTTGAACACTGAAGCTTTCTTT. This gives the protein CASSYTPTGGLNTEAFF.

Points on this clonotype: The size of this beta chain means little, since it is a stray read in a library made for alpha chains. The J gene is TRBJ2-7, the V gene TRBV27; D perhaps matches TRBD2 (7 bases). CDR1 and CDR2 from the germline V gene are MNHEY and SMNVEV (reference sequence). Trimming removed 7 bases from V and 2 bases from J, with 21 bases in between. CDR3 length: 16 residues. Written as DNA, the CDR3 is TGTGCCAGCAAGATTAGGGAGGGGGGCGGAACCTACGAGCAGTACTTC. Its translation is CASKIREGGGTYEQYF.

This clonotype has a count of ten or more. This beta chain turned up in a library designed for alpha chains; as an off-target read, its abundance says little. The DNA of the CDR3 is TGTGCCAGCAGAGAGGGACAGAACACCGGGGAGCTGTTTTTT. Protein product: CASREGQNTGELFF. The chain couples TRBV7-3 to TRBJ2-2, with TRBD1 as a possible D gene (6 bases). The germline gives CDR1 SGHTA, CDR2 FQGTGA. The CDR3 loop spans 14 amino acids. V lost 6 bases and J 1 base, leaving 9 bases between the germline ends. Full variable domain (outside the CDR3, taken from reference TRBV7-3 and TRBJ2-2): GAGVSQTPSNKVTEKGKYVELRCDPISGHTALYWYRQSLGQGPEFLIYFQGTGAADDSGLPNDRFFAVRPEGSVSTLKIQRTERGDSAVYLCASREGQNTGELFFGEGSRLTVL.

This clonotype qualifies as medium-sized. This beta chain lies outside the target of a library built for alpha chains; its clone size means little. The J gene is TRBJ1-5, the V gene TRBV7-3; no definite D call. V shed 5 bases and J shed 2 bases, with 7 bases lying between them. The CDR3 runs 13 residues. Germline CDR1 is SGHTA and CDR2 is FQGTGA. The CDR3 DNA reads TGTGCCAGCAGCCAAACAGGCAATCAGCCCCAGCATTTT. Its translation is CASSQTGNQPQHF.

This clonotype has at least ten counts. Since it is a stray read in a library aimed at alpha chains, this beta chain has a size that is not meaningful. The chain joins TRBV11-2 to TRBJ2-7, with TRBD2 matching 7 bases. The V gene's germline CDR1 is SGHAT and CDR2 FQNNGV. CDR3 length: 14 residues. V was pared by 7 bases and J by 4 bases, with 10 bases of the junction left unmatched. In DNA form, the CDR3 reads TGTGCCAGCAACCCTAGCGGCAGCCCTTACGAGCAGTACTTC. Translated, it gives CASNPSGSPYEQYF.

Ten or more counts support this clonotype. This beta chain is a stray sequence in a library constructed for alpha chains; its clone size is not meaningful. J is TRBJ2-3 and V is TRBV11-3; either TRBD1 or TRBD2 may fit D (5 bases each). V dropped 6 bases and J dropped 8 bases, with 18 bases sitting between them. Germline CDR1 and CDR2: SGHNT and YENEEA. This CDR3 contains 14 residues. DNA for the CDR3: TGTGCCAGCAGTCGAGGGGCCACAGATGGTACGCAGTATTTT. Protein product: CASSRGATDGTQYF.

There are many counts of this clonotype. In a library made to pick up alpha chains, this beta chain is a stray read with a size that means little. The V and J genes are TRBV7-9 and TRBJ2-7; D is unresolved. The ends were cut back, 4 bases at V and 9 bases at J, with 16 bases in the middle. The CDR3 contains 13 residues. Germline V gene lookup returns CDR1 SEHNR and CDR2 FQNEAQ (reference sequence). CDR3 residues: CASSSTASPLQYF. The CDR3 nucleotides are TGTGCCAGCAGCTCCACAGCCTCCCCACTGCAGTACTTC. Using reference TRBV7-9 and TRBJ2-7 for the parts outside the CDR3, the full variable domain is DTGVSQNPRHKITKRGQNVTFRCDPISEHNRLYWYRQTLGQGPEFLTYFQNEAQLEKSRLLSDRFSAERPKGSFSTLEIQRTEQGDSAMYLCASSSTASPLQYFGPGTRLTVT.

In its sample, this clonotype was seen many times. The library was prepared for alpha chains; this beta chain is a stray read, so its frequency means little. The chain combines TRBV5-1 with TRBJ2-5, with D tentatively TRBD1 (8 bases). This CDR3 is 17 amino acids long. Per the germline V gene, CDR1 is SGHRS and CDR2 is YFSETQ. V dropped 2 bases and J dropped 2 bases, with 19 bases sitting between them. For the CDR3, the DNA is TGCGCCAGCAGCTTCGGACGGACAGGGCGGGGGCAAGAGACCCAGTACTTC. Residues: CASSFGRTGRGQETQYF.

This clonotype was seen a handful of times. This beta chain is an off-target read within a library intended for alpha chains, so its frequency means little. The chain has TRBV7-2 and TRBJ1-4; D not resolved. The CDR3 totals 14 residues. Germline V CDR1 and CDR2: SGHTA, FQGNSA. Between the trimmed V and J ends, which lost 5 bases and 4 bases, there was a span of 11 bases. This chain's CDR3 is CASSLGRNNEKLFF. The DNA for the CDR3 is TGTGCCAGCAGCCTAGGACGGAATAATGAAAAACTGTTTTTT.

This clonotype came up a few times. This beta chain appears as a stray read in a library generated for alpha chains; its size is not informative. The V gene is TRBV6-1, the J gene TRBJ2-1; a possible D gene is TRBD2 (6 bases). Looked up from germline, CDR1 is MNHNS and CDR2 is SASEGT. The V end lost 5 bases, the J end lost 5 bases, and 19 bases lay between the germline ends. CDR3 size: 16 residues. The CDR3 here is CASSRLRAGGDNEQFF. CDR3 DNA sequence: TGTGCCAGCAGTCGGTTGAGGGCAGGAGGGGACAATGAGCAGTTCTTC.

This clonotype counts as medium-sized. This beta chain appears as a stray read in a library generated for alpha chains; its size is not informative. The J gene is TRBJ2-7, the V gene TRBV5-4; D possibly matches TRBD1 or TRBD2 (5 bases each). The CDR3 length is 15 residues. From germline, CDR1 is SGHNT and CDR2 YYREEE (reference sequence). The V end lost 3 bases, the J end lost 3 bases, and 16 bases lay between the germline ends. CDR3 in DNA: TGTGCCAGCAGCTCATCGGGACGGCCTAGCTACGAGCAGTACTTC. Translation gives CASSSSGRPSYEQYF. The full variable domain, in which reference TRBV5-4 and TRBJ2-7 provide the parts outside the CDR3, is ETGVTQSPTHLIKTRGQQVTLRCSSQSGHNTVSWYQQALGQGPQFIFQYYREEENGRGNFPPRFSGLQFPNYSSELNVNALELDDSALYLCASSSSGRPSYEQYFGPGTRLTVT.

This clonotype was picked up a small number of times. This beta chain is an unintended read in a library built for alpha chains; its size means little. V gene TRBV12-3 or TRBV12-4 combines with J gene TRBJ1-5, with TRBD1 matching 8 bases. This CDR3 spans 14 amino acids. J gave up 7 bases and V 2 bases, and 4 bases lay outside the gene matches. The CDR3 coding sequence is TGTGCCAGCAGTTTACCAGGGGGCGCGCAGCCCCAGCATTTT. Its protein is CASSLPGGAQPQHF.

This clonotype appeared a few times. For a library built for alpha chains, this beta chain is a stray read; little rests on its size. The CDR3 region is CASSRQAQGAYGYTF. The CDR3 nucleotides read TGTGCCAGCAGTCGGCAGGCCCAGGGGGCATATGGCTACACCTTC. The chain is built from TRBV6-6 and TRBJ1-2; TRBD1 matches 8 bases. The germline V gene encodes CDR1 MNHNY and CDR2 SVGAGI (reference sequence). V lost 5 bases to trimming and J lost 5 bases; unmatched junction nucleotides: 10. The CDR3 is made up of 15 amino acids.

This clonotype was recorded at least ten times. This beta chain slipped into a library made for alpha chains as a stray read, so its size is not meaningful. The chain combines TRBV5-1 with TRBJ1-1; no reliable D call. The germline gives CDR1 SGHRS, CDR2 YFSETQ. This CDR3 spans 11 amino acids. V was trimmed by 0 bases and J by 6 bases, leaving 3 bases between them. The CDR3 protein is CASSLDAEAFF. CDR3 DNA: TGCGCCAGCAGCTTGGACGCTGAAGCTTTCTTT.